Following are 16 T cell receptor beta chains from one sample sequenced in a study of Tregs in tolerant kidney transplant recipients. The assay was immunoSEQ multiplex PCR, and TCRdb's table has in-frame clones only and misses some. The table shows approximately 93,000 clones, with 80% to 95% occurring only once. Sequenced material: CD4+ T cells from blood, taken before the transplant. These receptors were collected from a human donor who received a combined kidney and bone marrow transplant.

The chain combines TRBV7-2 with TRBJ2-1, with TRBD2 identical over 11 bases. V shed 6 bases, J shed 4 bases, and the junction held 8 bases outside the gene matches. CDR3 size: 16 residues. From germline, CDR1 is SGHTA and CDR2 FQGNSA. CDR3 DNA: TGTGCCAGCAGGGAACCTGGGACTAGCGGATACAATGAGCAGTTCTTC. It translates to CASREPGTSGYNEQFF.

V and J are TRBV7-2 and TRBJ1-5; 9 bases are a match to TRBD1. Germline V lookup: CDR1 SGHTA, CDR2 FQGNSA. The J segment lost 4 bases and the V segment lost 5 bases, leaving 3 bases of the junction unmatched. The CDR3 covers 14 residues. The CDR3 DNA sequence: TGTGCCAGCAGCGGCGGGACAGGGAATCAGCCCCAGCATTTT. The encoded protein is CASSGGTGNQPQHF.

This sequence joins TRBV14 and TRBJ2-7, with D unclear. Between the trimmed V and J ends, which lost 2 bases and 3 bases, there was a span of 2 bases. Germline lookup yields CDR1 SGHDN and CDR2 FVKESK. The CDR3 is made up of 11 amino acids. CDR3 nucleotides: TGTGCCAGCAGCCAACACTACGAGCAGTACTTC. It specifies CASSQHYEQYF.

The rearrangement links TRBV18 to TRBJ2-7; possibly TRBD2 for D (5 bases). This CDR3 has 14 amino acids. V was pared by 1 base and J by 2 bases, with 9 bases between. The germline V gene encodes CDR1 KGHSH and CDR2 LQKENI. The CDR3 DNA is TGTGCCAGCTCACCACGGTCCGGGACCTACGAGCAGTACTTC. Protein product: CASSPRSGTYEQYF.

The CDR3 region has the DNA TGTGCCAGCAGTAAACTACGAACCTACGAGCAGTACTTC. It translates to CASSKLRTYEQYF. V usage is TRBV27 and J usage is TRBJ2-7; D gene unclear. Trimming stripped 5 bases from V and 2 bases from J, with 10 bases between. CDR1 MNHEY and CDR2 SMNVEV come from the germline V gene (reference sequence). The length of the CDR3 is 13 residues.

The chain links TRBV7-8 to TRBJ2-2, with D tentatively TRBD1 (7 bases). The CDR3 has 16 residues. Germline CDR1 SGHVS, CDR2 FQNEAQ. With 1 base removed from V and 4 bases from J, the gap between germline ends came to 13 bases. DNA for the CDR3: TGTGCCAGCAGCTTAGTACGACAGGGACTCACCGGGGAGCTGTTTTTT. Amino acids: CASSLVRQGLTGELFF.

V gene TRBV7-3 combines with J gene TRBJ2-2; D ambiguous. CDR1 is SGHTA and CDR2 is FQGTGA in the germline V gene. The CDR3 sequence is 17 residues long. V was clipped by 1 base and J by 3 bases, with 15 bases between them. CDR3: CASSLMGGGPYTGELFF. In nucleotides, the CDR3 is TGTGCCAGCAGCTTAATGGGTGGCGGTCCGTACACCGGGGAGCTGTTTTTT.

J is TRBJ1-1 and V is TRBV11-2; TRBD1 matches 9 bases. Germline V gene data show CDR1 as SGHAT and CDR2 as FQNNGV. This CDR3 spans 12 amino acids. The J segment lost 11 bases and the V segment lost 3 bases, leaving 4 bases of the junction unmatched. As DNA, the CDR3 is TGTGCCAGCAGCTTGGACAGGGGAAGGGCTTTCTTT. Encoded protein: CASSLDRGRAFF.

V and J are TRBV18 and TRBJ2-3; D gene unclear. Germline V gene data show CDR1 as KGHSH and CDR2 as LQKENI. This CDR3 is 11 amino acids long. V lost 5 bases and J lost 6, with 6 bases in between. This CDR3 reads CASSSLDTQYF. The DNA of the CDR3 is TGTGCCAGCTCATCGTTGGATACGCAGTATTTT.

The chain combines TRBV6-1 with TRBJ2-7; no reliable D call. CDR3 length: 15 amino acids. Trimming took 1 base from V and 2 from J, leaving 12 bases between them. Germline V gene lookup returns CDR1 MNHNS and CDR2 SASEGT. DNA of the CDR3: TGTGCCAGCAGTGAAGGCCCACAGCCACCCTACGAGCAGTACTTC. Translating gives CASSEGPQPPYEQYF.

The DNA of the CDR3 is TGTGCCAGCAGTTTAAGGCCGCGGGTGCCAACCTACAATGAGCAGTTCTTC. Protein: CASSLRPRVPTYNEQFF. V is TRBV27 and J is TRBJ2-1, with D perhaps matching TRBD2 (5 bases). The CDR3 sequence is 17 residues long. The germline V gene encodes CDR1 MNHEY and CDR2 SMNVEV (reference sequence). The V end was cut by 2 bases, the J end by 2 bases, with 16 bases between.

This sequence joins TRBV15 and TRBJ2-1; D is unclear. This CDR3 has 17 amino acids. With 0 bases removed from V and 9 bases from J, the gap between germline ends came to 21 bases. In germline, CDR1 is LNHNV, CDR2 YYDKDF (reference sequence). The CDR3 loop is CATSRDRFRVPTGEQFF. CDR3 nucleotides: TGTGCCACCAGCAGAGACCGATTCCGGGTTCCAACGGGTGAGCAGTTCTTC.

This chain joins TRBV14 and TRBJ1-4, with D possibly matching TRBD1 (6 bases). Trimming removed 4 bases from V and 7 bases from J, with 16 bases in between. Germline-derived CDR1 and CDR2 are SGHDN and FVKESK. CDR3 size: 15 residues. CDR3 loop: CASSRTQGGGEKLFF. Written as DNA, the CDR3 is TGTGCCAGCAGCCGAACACAGGGAGGGGGTGAAAAACTGTTTTTT.

The chain couples TRBV20-1 to TRBJ2-3; D unresolved. Per the germline V gene, CDR1 is DFQATT and CDR2 is SNEGSKA (reference sequence). The CDR3 extends over 11 amino acids. V lost 7 bases and J 4 bases, leaving 9 bases between the germline ends. CDR3 DNA: TGCAGTGGGGCCTTGGCAGATACGCAGTATTTT. Amino acids: CSGALADTQYF.

V usage is TRBV14 and J usage is TRBJ2-7, with D unresolved. Germline CDR1 and CDR2: SGHDN and FVKESK. Trimming removed 1 base at V and 3 bases at J, with 4 bases between. This CDR3 region has 12 residues. The CDR3: CASSQASYEQYF. The CDR3, as DNA: TGTGCCAGCAGCCAAGCGAGCTACGAGCAGTACTTC.

The chain joins TRBV6-5 to TRBJ2-1; D is perhaps TRBD2 (7 bases). V lost 7 bases, J lost 0 bases, and 13 bases lay in between. The CDR3 spans 15 residues. The germline CDR1 and CDR2 sequences are MNHEY and SVGAGI. This chain's CDR3 is CASKRGGNSYNEQFF. In nucleotides, the CDR3 is TGTGCCAGCAAGAGGGGGGGAAACTCCTACAATGAGCAGTTCTTC.